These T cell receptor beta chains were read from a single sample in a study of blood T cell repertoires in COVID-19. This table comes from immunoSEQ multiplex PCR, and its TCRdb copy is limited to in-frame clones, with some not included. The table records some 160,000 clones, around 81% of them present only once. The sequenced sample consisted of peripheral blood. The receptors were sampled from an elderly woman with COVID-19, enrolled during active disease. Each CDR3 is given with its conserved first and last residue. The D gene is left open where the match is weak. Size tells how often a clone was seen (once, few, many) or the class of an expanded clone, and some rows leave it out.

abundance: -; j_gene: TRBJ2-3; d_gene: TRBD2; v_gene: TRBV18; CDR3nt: TGTGCCAGCTCACAACTAGCGGGAACAGATACGCAGTATTTT; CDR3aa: CASSQLAGTDTQYF
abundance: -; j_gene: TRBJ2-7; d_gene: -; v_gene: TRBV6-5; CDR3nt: TGTGCCAGCAGTTACTCGGGCTCAACCCCCTACGAGCAGTACTTC; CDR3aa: CASSYSGSTPYEQYF
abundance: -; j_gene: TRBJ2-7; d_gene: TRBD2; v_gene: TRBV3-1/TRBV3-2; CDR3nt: TGTGCCAGCAGCACCCGACTAGCGGGCTCCTACGAGCAGTACTTC; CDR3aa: CASSTRLAGSYEQYF
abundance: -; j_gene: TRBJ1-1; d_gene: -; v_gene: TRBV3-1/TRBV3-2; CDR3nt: TGTGCCAGCAGCCATTCGAGTACTGAAGCTTTCTTT; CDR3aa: CASSHSSTEAFF
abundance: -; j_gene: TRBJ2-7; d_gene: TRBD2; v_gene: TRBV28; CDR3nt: TGTGCCAGCAGCGAACCAGCGGGAGGGACCTACGAGCAGTACTTC; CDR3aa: CASSEPAGGTYEQYF
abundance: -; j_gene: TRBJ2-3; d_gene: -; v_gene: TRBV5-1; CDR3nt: TGCGCCAGCAGCTTATTATCAGCGGCAGATACGCAGTATTTT; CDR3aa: CASSLLSAADTQYF
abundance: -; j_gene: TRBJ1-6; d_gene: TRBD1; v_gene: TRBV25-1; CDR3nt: TGTGCCAGCAGGACTGGACAGGGAAATTCACCCCTCCACTTT; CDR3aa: CASRTGQGNSPLHF
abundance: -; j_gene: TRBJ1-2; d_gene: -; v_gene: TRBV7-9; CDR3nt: TGTGCCAGCAGCCAACAGGCGGCTGGTGCGGATGGCTACACCTTC; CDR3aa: CASSQQAAGADGYTF
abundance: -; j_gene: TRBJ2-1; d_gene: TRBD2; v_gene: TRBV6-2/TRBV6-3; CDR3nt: TGTGCCAGCAGCCAACGACTAGCGGCAAACAATGAGCAGTTCTTC; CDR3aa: CASSQRLAANNEQFF
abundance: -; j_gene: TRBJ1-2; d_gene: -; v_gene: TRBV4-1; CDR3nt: TGCGCCAGCTCTAGAGCGGGCACTTATGGCTACACCTTC; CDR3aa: CASSRAGTYGYTF
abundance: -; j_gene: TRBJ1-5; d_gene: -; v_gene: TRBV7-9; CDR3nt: TGTGCCAGCAGCTTAGGTGATACTGGCAATCAGCCCCAGCATTTT; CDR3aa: CASSLGDTGNQPQHF
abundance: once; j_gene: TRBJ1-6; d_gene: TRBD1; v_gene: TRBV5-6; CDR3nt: TGTGCCAGCAGCCTACCGCCCGGACAGGGCGGTTCACCCCTCCACTTT; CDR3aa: CASSLPPGQGGSPLHF
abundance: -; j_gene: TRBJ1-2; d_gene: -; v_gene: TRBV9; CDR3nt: TGTGCCAGCAGATCTACAGGGTTTGGCTACACCTTC; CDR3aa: CASRSTGFGYTF
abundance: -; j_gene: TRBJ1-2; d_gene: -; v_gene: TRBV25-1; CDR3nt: TGTGCCAGCAGTGAATTGGTGGGCCTCGGCTACACCTTC; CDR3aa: CASSELVGLGYTF
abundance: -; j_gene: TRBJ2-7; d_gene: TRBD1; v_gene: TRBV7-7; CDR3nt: TGTGCTAGCAGCCCCGGGGGAGGGACAGGGATGTACGAGCAGTACTTC; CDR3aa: CASSPGGGTGMYEQYF
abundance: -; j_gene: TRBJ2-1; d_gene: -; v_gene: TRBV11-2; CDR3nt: TGTGCCAGCAGCTCGAGGGAAGGGCCCTACAATGAGCAGTTCTTC; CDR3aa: CASSSREGPYNEQFF
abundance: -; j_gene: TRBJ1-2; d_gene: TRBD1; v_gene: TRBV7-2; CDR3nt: TGTGCCAGCAGGAATCCGGGACAGGGTGGCTACACCTTC; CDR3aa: CASRNPGQGGYTF
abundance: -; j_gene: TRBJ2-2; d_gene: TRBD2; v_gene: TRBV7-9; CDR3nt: TGTGCCAGCAGCGATACTAGCGGGGGGGACACCGGGGAGCTGTTTTTT; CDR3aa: CASSDTSGGDTGELFF
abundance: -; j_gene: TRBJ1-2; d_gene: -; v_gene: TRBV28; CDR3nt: TGTGCCAGCAGCTCACCCGGGGAGGCTAACTATGGCTACACCTTC; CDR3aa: CASSSPGEANYGYTF
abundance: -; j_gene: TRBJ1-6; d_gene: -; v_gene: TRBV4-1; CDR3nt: TGCGCCAGCAGCCAAGAAGGGGAAGTCATCCCCCTCCACTTT; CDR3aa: CASSQEGEVIPLHF
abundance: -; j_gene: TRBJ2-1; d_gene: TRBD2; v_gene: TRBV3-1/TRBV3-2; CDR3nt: TGTGCCAGCAACCCGGGACTAGGCTTGAGTGAGCAGTTCTTC; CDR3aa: CASNPGLGLSEQFF
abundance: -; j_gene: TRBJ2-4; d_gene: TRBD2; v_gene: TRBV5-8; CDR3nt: TGTGCCAGCAGCTGGGGACTAGCGGGAGATAACATTCAGTACTTC; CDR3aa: CASSWGLAGDNIQYF
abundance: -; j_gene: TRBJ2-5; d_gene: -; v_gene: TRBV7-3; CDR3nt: TGTGCCAGCAGCTTTACTCGGGGGGAGACCCAGTACTTC; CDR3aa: CASSFTRGETQYF
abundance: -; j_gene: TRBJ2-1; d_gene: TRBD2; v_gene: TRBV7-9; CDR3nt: TGTGCCAGCACCGGGGCGGGGGATGAGCAGTTCTTC; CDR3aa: CASTGAGDEQFF
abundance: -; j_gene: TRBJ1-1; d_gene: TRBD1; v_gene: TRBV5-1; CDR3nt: TGCGCCAGCAGCTTTCAAGACAGGGGCACTGAAGCTTTCTTT; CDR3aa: CASSFQDRGTEAFF
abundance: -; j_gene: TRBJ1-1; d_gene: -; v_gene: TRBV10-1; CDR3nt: TGCGCCAGCAGTGGGAGCGACACTGAAGCTTTCTTT; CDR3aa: CASSGSDTEAFF